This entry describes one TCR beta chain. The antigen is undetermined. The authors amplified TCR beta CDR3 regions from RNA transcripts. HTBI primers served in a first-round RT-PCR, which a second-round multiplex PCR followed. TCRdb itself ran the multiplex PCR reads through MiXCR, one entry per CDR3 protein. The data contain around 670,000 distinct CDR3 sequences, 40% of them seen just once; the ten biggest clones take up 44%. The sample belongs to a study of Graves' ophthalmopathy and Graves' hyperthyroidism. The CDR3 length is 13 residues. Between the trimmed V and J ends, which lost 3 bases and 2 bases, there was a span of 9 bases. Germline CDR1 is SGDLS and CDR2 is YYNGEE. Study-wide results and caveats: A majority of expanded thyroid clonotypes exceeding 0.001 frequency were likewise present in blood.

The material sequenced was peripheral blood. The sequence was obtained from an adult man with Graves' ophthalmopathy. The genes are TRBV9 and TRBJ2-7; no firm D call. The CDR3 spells CASSGPPAYEQYF. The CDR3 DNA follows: TGTGCCAGCAGCGGCCCCCCCGCCTACGAGCAGTACTTC.